A single sample gave rise to the 7 T cell receptor beta chains below, sequenced in a study of cytomegalovirus exposure and HLA in healthy donors (TCRdb year 2017). The method was the immunoSEQ multiplex PCR assay. The multiplex PCR relied on a mix of 60 forward primers for TCR Vbeta segments and 13 reverse primers for TCR Jbeta segments. TCRdb took over this immuneACCESS table, retaining in-frame rearrangements with V and J assigned. Such tables are incomplete; in checked studies, under half of the missing clones stem from an unresolved V gene, and the remainder is unexplained. The sample table holds about 110,000 clones, of which roughly 80% were seen once. 22% of the sample comes from the top ten. Sequenced: PBMCs. All receptors come from a man aged 25 to 40 in good health and CMV-seropositive.

V is TRBV7-2 and J is TRBJ2-1, with 9 bases aligning to TRBD2. The CDR3 extends over 17 amino acids. Germline CDR1 and CDR2: SGHTA and FQGNSA. The CDR3 coding sequence is TGTGCTACCAGCCAAGCGGGGGGCGGAAGCTCCTACAATGAGCAGTTCTTC. The encoded protein is CATSQAGGGSSYNEQFF. Based on the CDR3 plus reference TRBV7-2 and TRBJ2-1, the full variable domain is GAGVSQSPSNKVTEKGKDVELRCDPISGHTALYWYRQSLGQGLEFLIYFQGNSAPDKSGLPSDRFSAERTGGSVSTLTIQRTQQEDSAVYLCATSQAGGGSSYNEQFFGPGTRLTVL.

This chain uses TRBV11-2 with TRBJ2-2; TRBD2 matches at 8 bases. V lost 3 bases and J lost 1; bases outside the gene matches: 13. This CDR3 contains 19 residues. Germline CDR1 is SGHAT and CDR2 is FQNNGV. CDR3: CASSFPRGPGGRNTGELFF. For the CDR3, the DNA is TGTGCCAGCAGCTTCCCAAGGGGTCCGGGGGGGAGGAACACCGGGGAGCTGTTTTTT.

Remarks on this clone: Its ends do not fully match the called genes, so a read error is possible. This chain connects TRBV2 to TRBJ1-5; 12 bases match TRBD1. There are 16 residues in the CDR3. Germline V lookup: CDR1 SNHLY, CDR2 FYNNEI. The CDR3 region is CASSTFGTGGGQPRHF. The CDR3 DNA reads TGTGCCAGCAGTACCTTCGGGACAGGGGGCGGTCAGCCCCGGCATTTT.

This chain uses TRBV7-3 with TRBJ2-2, with 7 bases that match TRBD1. The CDR3 is 14 residues long. Looked up from germline, CDR1 is SGHTA and CDR2 is FQGTGA. J lost 0 bases, V lost 6 bases, and 1 base had no gene match. CDR3 coding DNA: TGTGCCAGCAGTGGACAGGCGAACACCGGGGAGCTGTTTTTT. Translating gives CASSGQANTGELFF.

The rearrangement links TRBV5-1 to TRBJ1-6; TRBD1 matches 8 bases. Germline CDR1 reads SGHRS; CDR2 reads YFSETQ. V gave up 7 bases and J gave up 7 bases; unmatched junction bases: 10. The CDR3 runs 15 residues. The CDR3 nucleotides are TGCGCCAGCGCAACGGACAGGGCGAGCAATTCACCCCTCCACTTT. Its translation is CASATDRASNSPLHF.

The DNA for the CDR3 is TGCGCCACCAGCGGTCTTAGCGGGAGGGCCAGCTCCTACGAGCAGTACGTC. It is translated as CATSGLSGRASSYEQYV. J is TRBJ2-7 and V is TRBV5-1, with 11 bases aligning to TRBD2. The germline V gene has CDR1 SGHRS and CDR2 YFSETQ. CDR3 length: 17 residues.

The chain couples TRBV7-8 to TRBJ2-5, with D hard to call. The assigned J gene may be wrong: the sequence end matches TRBJ2-7 better. The CDR3 contains 15 residues. Germline V lookup: CDR1 SGHVS, CDR2 FQNEAQ. The CDR3, as DNA: TGTGCCAGCAGCTTATCTTTCTCGTTCTCCTACGAGCAGTACTTC. Its protein product is CASSLSFSFSYEQYF.